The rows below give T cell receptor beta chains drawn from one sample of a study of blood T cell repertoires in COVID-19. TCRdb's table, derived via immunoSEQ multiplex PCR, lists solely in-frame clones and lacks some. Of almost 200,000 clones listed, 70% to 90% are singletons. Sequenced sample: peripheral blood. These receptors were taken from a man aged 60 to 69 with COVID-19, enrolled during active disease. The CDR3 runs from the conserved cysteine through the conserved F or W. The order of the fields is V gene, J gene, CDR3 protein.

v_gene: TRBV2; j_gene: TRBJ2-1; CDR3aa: CASTSNEQFF
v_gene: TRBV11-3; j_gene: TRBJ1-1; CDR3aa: CASSFSGQGVSEAFF
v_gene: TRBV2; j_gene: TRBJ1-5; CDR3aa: CASTVDRLFDQPQHF
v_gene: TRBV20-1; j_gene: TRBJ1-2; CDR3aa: CSAKSYGYTF
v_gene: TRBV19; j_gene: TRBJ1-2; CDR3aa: CASTRQATRGNYGYTF
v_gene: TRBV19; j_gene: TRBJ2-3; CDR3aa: CASSMAGGGGWTTDTQYF
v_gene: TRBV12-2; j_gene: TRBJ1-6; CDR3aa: CASRLIGTGASSYNSPLHF
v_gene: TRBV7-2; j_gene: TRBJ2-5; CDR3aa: CASSNRLRGETQYF
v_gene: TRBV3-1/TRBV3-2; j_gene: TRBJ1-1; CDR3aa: CASSQDEGGKAFF
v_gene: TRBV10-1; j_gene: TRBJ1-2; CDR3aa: CASSEGQGSSGYTF
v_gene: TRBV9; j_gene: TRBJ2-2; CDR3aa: CASSVGGSAGELFF
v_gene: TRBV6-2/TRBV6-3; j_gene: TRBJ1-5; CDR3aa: CASSLGQGSNQPQHF
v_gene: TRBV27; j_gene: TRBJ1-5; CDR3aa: CASSSLHF
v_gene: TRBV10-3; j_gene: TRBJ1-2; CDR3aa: CAISGLDGYTF
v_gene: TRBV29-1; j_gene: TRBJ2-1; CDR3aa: CSSRLAGDGEQFF
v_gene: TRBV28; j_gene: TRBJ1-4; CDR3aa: CASSFGGRQLFF
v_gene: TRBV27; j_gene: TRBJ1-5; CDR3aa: CASSFQGHQPQHF
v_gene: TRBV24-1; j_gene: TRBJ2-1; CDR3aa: CATSDVYGTSYNEQFF
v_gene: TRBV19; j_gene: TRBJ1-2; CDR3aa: CASSRVGTGGVYGYTF
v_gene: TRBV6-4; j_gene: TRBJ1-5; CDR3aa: CASSDTGRLRLYSNQPQHF
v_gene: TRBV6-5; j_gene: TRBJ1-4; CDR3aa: CATRGDTEKLFF
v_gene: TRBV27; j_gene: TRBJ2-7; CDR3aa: CASGLVGQVYEQYF
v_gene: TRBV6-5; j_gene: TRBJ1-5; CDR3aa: CASNQGSNQPQHF
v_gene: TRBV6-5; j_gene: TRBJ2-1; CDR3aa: CASSYLSSYNEQFF
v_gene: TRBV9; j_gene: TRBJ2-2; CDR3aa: CASSDQFTGELFF
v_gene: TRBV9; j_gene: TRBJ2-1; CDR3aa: CASSVGPEAYNEQFF
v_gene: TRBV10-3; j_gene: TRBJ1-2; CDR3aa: CAISVRTGNHGYTF
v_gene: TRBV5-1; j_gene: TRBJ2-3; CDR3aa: CASSLGGQRDTQYF
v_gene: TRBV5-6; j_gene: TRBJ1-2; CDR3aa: CASSWEGDYGYTF
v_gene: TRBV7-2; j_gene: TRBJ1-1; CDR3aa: CASSNDRGRNTEAFF
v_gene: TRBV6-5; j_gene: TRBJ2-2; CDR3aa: CASSRTGGIGGELFF
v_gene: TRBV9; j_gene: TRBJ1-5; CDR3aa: CASSAGTGANQPQHF
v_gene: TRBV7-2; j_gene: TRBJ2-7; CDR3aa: CASSLTQGQYEQYF
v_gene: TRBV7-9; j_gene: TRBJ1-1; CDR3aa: CASSLRAGGNTEAFF
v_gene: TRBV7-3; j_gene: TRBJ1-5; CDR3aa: CASSLRQHQPQHF